This is a list of T cell receptor beta chains from one sample in a study of Ad26.COV2.S vaccination and SARS-CoV-2 variants. The assay was immunoSEQ multiplex PCR, and TCRdb's table has in-frame clones only and misses some. This table has roughly 700,000 clones, roughly 90% appearing once. The material was peripheral blood, obtained in a trial of Ad26.COV2.S vaccine versus placebo. The origin of the receptors is a person between 18 and 59 years old who received the Ad26.COV2.S COVID-19 vaccine or a placebo. CDR3s include the opening cysteine and the closing phenylalanine or tryptophan. Each record gives: clone size, V gene, J gene, D gene, CDR3 DNA, CDR3 protein. A D gene is named only where the DNA matches it firmly. Part of the rows lack a size; the others show once, few, many or a class for expanded clones.

size: -
V: TRBV7-2
J: TRBJ1-6
D: -
DNA: TGTGCCAGCAGCTCCCCTGCGCCCGGGTCAAGTGGGTCACCCCTCCACTTT
CDR3: CASSSPAPGSSGSPLHF

size: -
V: TRBV19
J: TRBJ2-2
D: TRBD1
DNA: TGTGCCAGTAGTACCCTACCTCGGACAGGGAGATTGACCGGGGAGCTGTTTTTT
CDR3: CASSTLPRTGRLTGELFF

size: -
V: TRBV6-5
J: TRBJ2-7
D: -
DNA: TGTGCCAGCAAGGTGGGACGAGGGTACGAGCAGTACTTC
CDR3: CASKVGRGYEQYF

size: -
V: TRBV19
J: TRBJ2-5
D: TRBD2
DNA: TGTGCCAGTAGTAAAAGGACTAGCGGGAGATGGCAGACCCAGTACTTC
CDR3: CASSKRTSGRWQTQYF

size: -
V: TRBV7-9
J: TRBJ2-5
D: -
DNA: TGTGCCAGCAGCTTATGGGCCACCGAGACCCAGTACTTC
CDR3: CASSLWATETQYF

size: -
V: TRBV2
J: TRBJ2-7
D: TRBD2
DNA: TGTGCCAGCATCCTGATCCCGGGACTAGCCCACGAGCAGTACTTC
CDR3: CASILIPGLAHEQYF

size: -
V: TRBV5-3
J: TRBJ1-1
D: -
DNA: TGTGCCAGAAGCCCAGGGATCACTGAAGCTTTCTTT
CDR3: CARSPGITEAFF

size: -
V: TRBV29-1
J: TRBJ2-5
D: TRBD2
DNA: TGCAGCGTTGGGGGACCGGGACTAGCGGAAGAGACCCAGTACTTC
CDR3: CSVGGPGLAEETQYF

size: -
V: TRBV25-1
J: TRBJ1-6
D: -
DNA: TGTGCCAGCAGTGATCCGCCGAATTCACCCCTCCACTTT
CDR3: CASSDPPNSPLHF

size: many
V: TRBV24-1
J: TRBJ2-1
D: -
DNA: TGTGCCACCAGTGATTCAATCCCGGGACAGCAGTTCTTC
CDR3: CATSDSIPGQQFF

size: -
V: TRBV5-8
J: TRBJ1-3
D: -
DNA: TGTGCCAGCAGCGCCTCCCCCGGAAACACCATATATTTT
CDR3: CASSASPGNTIYF

size: -
V: TRBV10-3
J: TRBJ2-3
D: -
DNA: TGTGCCATCAGTGAGTGGGCGAGAGGCACAGATACGCAGTATTTT
CDR3: CAISEWARGTDTQYF

size: -
V: TRBV3-1/TRBV3-2
J: TRBJ2-2
D: -
DNA: TGTGCCAGCACCCCCGGAAGGTTGAAACCCGGGGAGCTGTTTTTT
CDR3: CASTPGRLKPGELFF

size: -
V: TRBV7-6
J: TRBJ2-3
D: TRBD2
DNA: TGTGCCAGCAGCTCCTTAGCGGGTAGCACAGATACGCAGTATTTT
CDR3: CASSSLAGSTDTQYF

size: -
V: TRBV3-1/TRBV3-2
J: TRBJ1-6
D: -
DNA: TGTGCCAGCAGCCAAGTTACGAATTCACCCCTCCACTTT
CDR3: CASSQVTNSPLHF

size: -
V: TRBV24-1
J: TRBJ1-2
D: -
DNA: TGTGCCACCAGTGACTATGGACTGGATGGCTACACCTTC
CDR3: CATSDYGLDGYTF

size: -
V: TRBV4-2
J: TRBJ1-2
D: TRBD1
DNA: TGTGCCAGCAGCCAAGGGACAGGGAGTTATGGCTACACCTTC
CDR3: CASSQGTGSYGYTF

size: -
V: TRBV24-1
J: TRBJ2-2
D: TRBD1
DNA: TGTGCCACCAGTGATTCGGGACAGGTCACCGGGGAGCTGTTTTTT
CDR3: CATSDSGQVTGELFF

size: -
V: TRBV21-1
J: TRBJ1-6
D: -
DNA: TGTGCCCCTGACATGACAGACTCACCCCTCCACTTT
CDR3: CAPDMTDSPLHF

size: -
V: TRBV30
J: TRBJ1-2
D: -
DNA: TGTGCCTGGAGTGACGGGGACATTGATATCTACACCTTC
CDR3: CAWSDGDIDIYTF

size: few
V: TRBV27
J: TRBJ1-5
D: -
DNA: TGTGCCAGCAGGAGGGACGGTGATCAGCCCCAGCATTTT
CDR3: CASRRDGDQPQHF

size: -
V: TRBV20-1
J: TRBJ2-2
D: -
DNA: TGCAGTGCTAGTGGGGGCGGGAGTCGTGCCGGGGAGCTGTTTTTT
CDR3: CSASGGGSRAGELFF

size: -
V: TRBV2
J: TRBJ2-5
D: -
DNA: TGTGCCAGCACTGCACTGAGCCAAGAGACCCAGTACTTC
CDR3: CASTALSQETQYF

size: -
V: TRBV25-1
J: TRBJ2-3
D: TRBD1
DNA: TGTGCCAGCAGTGCCCAGGGACAGCTACCTAACACAGATACGCAGTATTTT
CDR3: CASSAQGQLPNTDTQYF

size: -
V: TRBV7-2
J: TRBJ1-1
D: TRBD1
DNA: TGTGCCAGCAGCCCGACAGGGTCAGACACTGAAGCTTTCTTT
CDR3: CASSPTGSDTEAFF

size: -
V: TRBV5-6
J: TRBJ2-2
D: -
DNA: TGTGCCAGCAGCTACCTGAGAAGGACCGGGGAGCTGTTTTTT
CDR3: CASSYLRRTGELFF

size: -
V: TRBV13
J: TRBJ1-4
D: TRBD1
DNA: TGTGCCAGCAGCTTAAGGGGGCGCGGTGAAAAACTGTTTTTT
CDR3: CASSLRGRGEKLFF

size: -
V: TRBV19
J: TRBJ2-2
D: -
DNA: TGTGCCAGTAGTACCCAGGGTAGAACCGGGGAGCTGTTTTTT
CDR3: CASSTQGRTGELFF

size: -
V: TRBV19
J: TRBJ1-3
D: -
DNA: TGTGCCAGTAGGGTTGGAAACACCATATATTTT
CDR3: CASRVGNTIYF

size: -
V: TRBV21-1
J: TRBJ2-7
D: -
DNA: TGTGCCAGCAGCAAGTTGTGGGGCGGACCCTACGAGCAGTACTTC
CDR3: CASSKLWGGPYEQYF

size: -
V: TRBV7-2
J: TRBJ1-6
D: -
DNA: TGTGCCAGCAGCTTAGGTAGCACCCATAATTCACCCCTCCACTTT
CDR3: CASSLGSTHNSPLHF

size: -
V: TRBV7-6
J: TRBJ2-5
D: TRBD2
DNA: TGTGCCAGCAGCCCTAGCGGGAGACGAGAGACCCAGTACTTC
CDR3: CASSPSGRRETQYF